This T cell receptor (beta chain) was observed in a study of T cells in women clearing cervical HPV infection. Findings of the study overall: TRBV6-7 abundance was lower in cases than controls (roughly 0.11% versus 0.16%).

The length of the CDR3 is 16 residues. CDR1 SNHLY and CDR2 FYNNEI come from the germline V gene. Trimming pared 1 base from V and 3 bases from J, leaving 16 bases between. Libraries were prepared by immunoSEQ multiplex PCR; TCRdb keeps only in-frame clonotypes and omits some of them. The sample has around 21,000 clones; the top ten hold around 5.5%. Concerning this clone: Antigen specificity is unknown. Read coverage stops 3 residues before the CDR3 terminus; the germline J gene supplies the remainder.

The TCR was taken from a woman between 18 and 70 years old with a cervical HPV16 infection that either progressed to CIN3+ or cleared (not recorded which). Sequencing was performed on blood buffy coat. J is TRBJ2-7 and V is TRBV2; no definite D call. Here the CDR3 reads CASSEGRQNNYYEQYF. CDR3 DNA (partial): TGTGCCAGCAGTGAAGGGCGGCAAAATAATTACTACGAG. Supplemented by reference TRBV2 and TRBJ2-7, the full variable domain reads EPEVTQTPSHQVTQMGQEVILRCVPISNHLYFYWYRQILGQKVEFLVSFYNNEISEKSEIFDDQFSVERPDGSNFTLKIRSTKLEDSAMYFCASSEGRQNNYYEQYFGPGTRLTVT.